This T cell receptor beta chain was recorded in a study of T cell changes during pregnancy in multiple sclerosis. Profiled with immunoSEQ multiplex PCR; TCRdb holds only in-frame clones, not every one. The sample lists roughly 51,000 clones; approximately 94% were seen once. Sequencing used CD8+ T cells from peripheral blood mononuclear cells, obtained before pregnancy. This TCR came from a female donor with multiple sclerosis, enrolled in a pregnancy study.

CDR3 residues: CAWRGTGMNTEAFF. Written as DNA, the CDR3 is TGTGCCTGGAGAGGTACAGGGATGAACACTGAAGCTTTCTTT. This rearrangement joins TRBV30 to TRBJ1-1; D might be TRBD1 (6 bases). This CDR3 spans 14 amino acids. Germline V CDR1 and CDR2: GTSNPN, SVGIG (reference sequence). V shed 3 bases and J shed 0 bases, with 11 bases lying between them.